The T cell receptor (beta chain) described here comes from a study of CD4 T cells in relation to SARS-CoV-2 and coronaviruses. Turning to the study itself: After less than 11 days of antigen culture, PBMC TCR beta CDR3s were sequenced. The restricting HLA molecule for shared crossreactive spike epitopes was mapped.

This clone was detected a few times. Its antigen is still unknown. Only in-frame clones appear in the TCRdb table, and some are missing; sequencing was by immunoSEQ multiplex PCR. Of 15,000 to 25,000 clones listed, 77% were seen once; the top ten hold approximately 23%. The unexposed donors gave CD4+ T cells in about 2010-2019, prior to COVID-19. Isolation of CD4+ T cells took place after less than twelve days in culture. Cells permitting, SARS-CoV-2 S/N and four cold-coronavirus spikes were tested on unexposed-donor CD4+ T cells. Material for sequencing was CD4+ T cells from PBMCs, cultured in vitro. The receptor's source is a human donor in good health.

CDR3 coding DNA: TGCAGTGCTAGTCGGGACCCCAGCGAGCAGTACTTC. It codes for CSASRDPSEQYF. V and J are TRBV20-1 and TRBJ2-7, with D possibly called TRBD1 or TRBD2 (5 bases each). Germline CDR1 reads DFQATT; CDR2 reads SNEGSKA (reference sequence). This CDR3 contains 12 residues. The germline V and J ends were trimmed by 3 bases and 6 bases, with 12 bases remaining between them.